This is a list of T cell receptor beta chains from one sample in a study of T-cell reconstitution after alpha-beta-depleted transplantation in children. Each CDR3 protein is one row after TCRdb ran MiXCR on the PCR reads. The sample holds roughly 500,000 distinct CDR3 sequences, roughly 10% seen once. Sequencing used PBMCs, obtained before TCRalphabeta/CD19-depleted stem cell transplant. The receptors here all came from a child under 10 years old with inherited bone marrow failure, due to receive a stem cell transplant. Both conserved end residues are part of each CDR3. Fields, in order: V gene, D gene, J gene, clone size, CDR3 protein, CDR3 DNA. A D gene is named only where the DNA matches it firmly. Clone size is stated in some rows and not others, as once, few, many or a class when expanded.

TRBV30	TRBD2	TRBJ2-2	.	CAWTGLAGGNTGELFF	TGTGCCTGGACAGGACTAGCGGGAGGAAACACCGGGGAGCTGTTTTTT
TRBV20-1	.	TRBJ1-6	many	CSVPSKGSYNSPLHF	TGCAGTGTCCCATCAAAGGGATCCTATAATTCACCCCTCCACTTT
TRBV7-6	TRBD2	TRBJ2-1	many	CASKRWGGRDNEQFF	TGTGCCAGCAAGAGGTGGGGAGGGCGCGACAATGAGCAGTTCTTC
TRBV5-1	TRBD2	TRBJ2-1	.	CANSLLAGAYNEQFF	TGCGCCAACAGCTTGCTAGCGGGGGCCTACAATGAGCAGTTCTTC
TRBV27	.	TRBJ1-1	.	CASSFGTPNTEAFF	TGTGCCAGCAGTTTCGGGACGCCGAACACTGAAGCTTTCTTT
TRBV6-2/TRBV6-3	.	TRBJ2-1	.	CASSYEASASRSSYNEQFF	TGTGCCAGCAGTTACGAGGCTAGCGCGTCTCGTAGCTCCTACAATGAGCAGTTCTTC
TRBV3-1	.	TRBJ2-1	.	CATCQERSPRPPYNEQFF	TGTGCCACCTGCCAAGAACGGTCCCCTAGACCTCCCTACAATGAGCAGTTCTTC
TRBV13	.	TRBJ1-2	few	CASSSYRPGRVGYTF	TGTGCCAGCAGTTCTTATCGTCCAGGCCGGGTTGGTTACACCTTC
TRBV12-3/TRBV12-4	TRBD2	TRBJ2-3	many	CASSQGLAGSWNTQYF	TGTGCCAGCAGCCAAGGACTAGCGGGATCGTGGAATACGCAGTATTTT
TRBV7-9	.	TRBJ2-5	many	CASLGGETQYF	TGTGCCAGCCTCGGTGGAGAGACCCAGTACTTC
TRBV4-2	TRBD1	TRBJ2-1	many	CASSQDWDRMNEQFF	TGTGCCAGCAGCCAAGATTGGGACAGAATGAATGAGCAGTTCTTC
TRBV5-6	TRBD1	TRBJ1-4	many	CASSSSGGTNEKLFF	TGTGCCAGCAGCTCTTCAGGGGGAACTAATGAAAAACTGTTTTTT
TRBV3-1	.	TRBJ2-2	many	CASSQDGDGTGELFF	TGTGCCAGCAGCCAAGATGGGGACGGCACCGGGGAGCTGTTTTTT
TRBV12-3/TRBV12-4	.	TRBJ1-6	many	CASSPPGTASPLHF	TGTGCCAGCAGTCCACCCGGGACGGCTTCACCCCTCCACTTT
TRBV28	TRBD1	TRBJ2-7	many	CASSLSMRTGGSRYEQYF	TGTGCCAGCAGTTTATCAATGAGGACAGGGGGGAGCAGATACGAGCAGTACTTC
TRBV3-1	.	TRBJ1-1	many	CASSQVSTYTEAFF	TGTGCCAGCAGCCAAGTGTCAACCTACACTGAAGCTTTCTTT
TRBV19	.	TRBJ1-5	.	CASALAGVQAQHF	TGTGCCAGCGCTCTGGCAGGGGTTCAGGCCCAGCATTTT
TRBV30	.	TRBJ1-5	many	CAWSYEGRGPQHF	TGTGCCTGGAGTTACGAGGGACGAGGGCCCCAGCATTTT
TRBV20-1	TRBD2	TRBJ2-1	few	CSAIQSREALYNEQFF	TGCAGTGCTATCCAATCTCGGGAGGCCCTCTACAATGAGCAGTTCTTC
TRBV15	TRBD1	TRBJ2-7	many	CATSRDAGGGEQYF	TGTGCCACCAGCAGAGATGCAGGGGGCGGGGAGCAGTACTTC
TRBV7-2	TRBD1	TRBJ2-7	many	CASTPRTGNSYEQYF	TGTGCCAGCACCCCACGGACAGGGAATTCCTACGAGCAGTACTTC
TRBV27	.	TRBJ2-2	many	CASSLWGGYPTNTGELFF	TGTGCCAGCAGTTTATGGGGCGGTTACCCGACGAACACCGGGGAGCTGTTTTTT
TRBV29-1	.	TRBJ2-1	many	CSVEVLQYANEQFF	TGCAGCGTTGAAGTCCTTCAGTACGCCAATGAGCAGTTCTTC
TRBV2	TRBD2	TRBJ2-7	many	CASKREAYEQYF	TGTGCCAGCAAGCGGGAGGCCTACGAGCAGTACTTC
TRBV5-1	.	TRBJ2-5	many	CASSSAVRQETQYF	TGCGCCAGCAGCTCCGCAGTGAGACAAGAGACCCAGTACTTC
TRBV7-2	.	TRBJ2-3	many	CASSWTPLTPDTQYF	TGTGCCAGCAGCTGGACCCCGCTGACACCAGATACGCAGTATTTT
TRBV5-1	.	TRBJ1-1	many	CASSLLGHKNTEAFF	TGCGCCAGCAGCTTGTTGGGACACAAGAACACTGAAGCTTTCTTT
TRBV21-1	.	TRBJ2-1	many	CARSGRGVSEQFF	TGTGCCAGAAGCGGGAGAGGGGTGAGTGAGCAGTTCTTC
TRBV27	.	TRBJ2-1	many	CASSFLADSYNEQFF	TGTGCCAGCAGTTTTCTTGCGGATTCCTACAATGAGCAGTTCTTC
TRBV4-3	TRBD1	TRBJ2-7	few	CASSQEGTGAPYEQYF	TGCGCCAGCAGCCAAGAAGGGACAGGGGCGCCTTACGAGCAGTACTTC
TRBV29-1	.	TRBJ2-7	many	CSVLRDSYEQYF	TGCAGCGTTCTCAGGGACTCCTACGAGCAGTACTTC
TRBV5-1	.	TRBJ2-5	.	CASGPGGTQETQYF	TGCGCCAGCGGACCTGGGGGGACACAAGAGACCCAGTACTTC
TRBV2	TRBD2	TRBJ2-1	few	CASSEWREVTNEQFF	TGTGCCAGCAGTGAATGGCGGGAGGTCACGAATGAGCAGTTCTTC
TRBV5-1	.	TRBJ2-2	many	CASSSLASTGELFF	TGCGCCAGCAGTTCGTTGGCAAGTACCGGGGAGCTGTTTTTT
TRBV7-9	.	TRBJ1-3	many	CASSWIDRSSGNTIYF	TGTGCCAGCAGCTGGATAGACAGGAGCTCTGGAAACACCATATATTTT
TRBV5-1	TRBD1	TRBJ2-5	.	CASSSGRGQGRETQYF	TGCGCCAGCAGCTCCGGTCGGGGACAGGGAAGAGAGACCCAGTACTTC
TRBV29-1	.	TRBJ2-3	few	CSVAWVDADTQYF	TGCAGCGTTGCCTGGGTTGACGCAGATACGCAGTATTTT
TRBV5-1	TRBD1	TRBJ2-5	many	CASSLAGTAFQETQYF	TGCGCCAGCAGCTTGGCCGGGACAGCCTTTCAAGAGACCCAGTACTTC
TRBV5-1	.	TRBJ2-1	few	CASSPGGLAFSYNEQFF	TGCGCCAGCAGCCCCGGTGGCCTAGCGTTCTCCTACAATGAGCAGTTCTTC
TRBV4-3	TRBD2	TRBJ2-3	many	CASSPAWAGEGTDTQYF	TGCGCCAGCAGCCCTGCGTGGGCGGGAGAAGGGACAGATACGCAGTATTTT
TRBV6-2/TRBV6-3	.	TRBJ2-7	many	CASSYYRGGFDEQYF	TGTGCCAGCAGTTACTATCGAGGGGGATTTGACGAGCAGTACTTC
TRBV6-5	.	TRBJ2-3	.	CASGGITDTQYF	TGTGCCAGCGGCGGTATCACAGATACGCAGTATTTT
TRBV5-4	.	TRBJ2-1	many	CASSFIGGTDEQFF	TGTGCCAGCAGCTTTATTGGGGGAACCGATGAGCAGTTCTTC
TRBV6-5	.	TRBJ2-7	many	CASSYSSGAHSYEQYF	TGTGCCAGCAGTTACTCGTCCGGAGCGCACTCCTACGAGCAGTACTTC
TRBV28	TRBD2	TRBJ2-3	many	CASSLGGRPTDTQYF	TGTGCCAGCAGTTTGGGAGGGAGACCCACAGATACGCAGTATTTT
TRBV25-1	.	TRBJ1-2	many	CASSFPGEGGYTF	TGTGCCAGCAGTTTCCCAGGGGAGGGAGGCTACACCTTC
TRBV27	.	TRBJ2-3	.	CASSPWTAGNTQYF	TGTGCCAGCAGTCCCTGGACAGCCGGGAATACGCAGTATTTT
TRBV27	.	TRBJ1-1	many	CASSSRGHNTEAFF	TGTGCCAGCAGTTCTCGGGGGCACAACACTGAAGCTTTCTTT
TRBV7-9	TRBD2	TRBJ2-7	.	CASSWDYYEQYF	TGTGCCAGCAGCTGGGACTACTACGAGCAGTACTTC
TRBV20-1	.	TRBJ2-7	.	CSARVSTVYEQYF	TGCAGTGCTAGAGTCTCCACCGTCTACGAGCAGTACTTC
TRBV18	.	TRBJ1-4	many	CASSPQRGTNEKLFF	TGTGCCAGCTCACCACAGAGGGGAACTAATGAAAAACTGTTTTTT
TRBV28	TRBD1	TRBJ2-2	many	CASSDRGRAGELFF	TGTGCCAGCAGTGACAGGGGGCGCGCCGGGGAGCTGTTTTTT
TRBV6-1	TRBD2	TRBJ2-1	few	CASSEFAGLAVNEQFF	TGTGCCAGCAGTGAATTTGCTGGACTAGCTGTCAATGAGCAGTTCTTC
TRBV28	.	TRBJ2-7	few	CASDSTYEQYF	TGTGCCAGCGACAGCACCTACGAGCAGTACTTC
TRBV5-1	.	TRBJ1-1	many	CASSLGAYTEAFF	TGCGCCAGCAGCTTGGGGGCATATACAGAAGCTTTCTTT
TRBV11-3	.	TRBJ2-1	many	CASSAAGNYNEQFF	TGTGCCAGCAGCGCCGCCGGCAACTACAATGAGCAGTTCTTC